The clone carrying this T cell receptor (beta chain) is medium-sized. The CDR3 is 15 amino acids. The V and J ends lost 7 bases and 11 bases respectively, with 27 bases between them. CDR1 and CDR2 from the germline V gene are MDHEN and SYDVKM. This sample was included in a study of graft-versus-host responses after intestinal transplantation. Broader study findings: GvH clones detected in recipient marrow included some appearing first in ileum or blood. When patients had graft-donor T cell macrochimerism, their allografts held high graft-versus-host to host-versus-graft clonal ratios.

Investigators plated roughly 200,000 CFSE-labeled responder cells together with roughly 200,000 irradiated stimulator cells labeled with violet dye. Clones were read by immunoSEQ multiplex PCR, and TCRdb kept only the in-frame ones, dropping some. The table lists 20,000 to 25,000 clones, around 41% of them singletons. The receptor's source is a human patient who received an intestinal transplant. The V gene is TRBV28, the J gene TRBJ2-7; D perhaps matches TRBD2 (6 bases). The sequences come from alloreactive CD8+ T cells from a mixed lymphocyte reaction culture, collected before intestinal transplant. The subset here: CFSE-low proliferating T cells sorted from approximately 6-day pre-transplant mixed lymphocyte reaction (GvH or HvG direction). CDR3 nucleotides: TGTGCCAGCACCCCTGGAGGCCTAGCGACCGATAAAGAGTACTTC. It is translated as CASTPGGLATDKEYF.